Listed here are 9 T cell receptor beta chains from one sample, sequenced in a study of cytomegalovirus exposure and HLA in healthy donors. It was with 60 Vbeta and 13 Jbeta primers that the PCR ran. Profiling relied on immunoSEQ multiplex PCR, and the TCRdb table lists in-frame clones only, not all of them. The table shows 140,000 to 150,000 clones, with about 73% occurring only once. What was sequenced was PBMCs. The source is a man in his forties in good health and CMV-seropositive.

The chain links TRBV19 to TRBJ2-2, with D possibly TRBD1 on 6 matching bases. Germline assignment: CDR1 LNHDA and CDR2 SQIVND (reference sequence). The CDR3 consists of 16 residues. V lost 3 bases and J 6 bases, leaving 17 bases between the germline ends. The CDR3 DNA reads as TGTGCCAGTAGTATTTGGGGGCAGGGATTTTCCGGGGAGCTGTTTTTT. Translated: CASSIWGQGFSGELFF.

This sequence joins TRBV19 and TRBJ2-7, with 7 nucleotides matching TRBD1. The CDR3 covers 17 residues. Germline loops: CDR1 LNHDA, CDR2 SQIVND (reference sequence). The V and J ends lost 1 base and 2 bases, in that order; junction bases with no gene match: 11. The CDR3 DNA reads as TGTGCCAGTAGTATAGGTTATGGACAGGCTATGCCCTACGAGCAGTACTTC. It yields the protein CASSIGYGQAMPYEQYF.

For this clone: One end of the junction does not line up with germline, which may come from a read error. Here the CDR3 reads CASREGQGSYQPQHF. DNA for the CDR3: TGTGCCAGCAGGGAAGGACAGGGGAGTTATCAGCCCCAGCATTTT. The rearrangement joins TRBV2 to TRBJ1-5, with 9 bases matching TRBD1. The germline V gene has CDR1 SNHLY and CDR2 FYNNEI. The CDR3 is 15 residues long.

The rearrangement links TRBV2 to TRBJ1-4; the D is unclear. Trimming took 0 bases from V and 6 from J, leaving 11 bases between them. The CDR3 spans 15 residues. CDR1 is SNHLY and CDR2 is FYNNEI in the germline V gene. Written as DNA, the CDR3 is TGTGCCAGCAGTGAAGCGTACAGCTCCTATGAAAAACTGTTTTTT. Residues: CASSEAYSSYEKLFF.

This clone was counted only a few times. The rearrangement links TRBV30 to TRBJ2-7, with 7 positions matching TRBD2. With 2 bases clipped from V and 2 bases from J, the junction kept 15 bases outside the gene matches. The germline CDR1 and CDR2 sequences are GTSNPN and SVGIG (reference sequence). This CDR3 region has 17 residues. CDR3 coding DNA: TGTGCCTGGAGTCCCCCCCCCAGACTAGCTGCAACCTACGAGCAGTACTTC. As protein: CAWSPPPRLAATYEQYF.

Written as DNA, the CDR3 is TGTGCCAGCAGTGAGGTTCGGGACTGGACGAGGGAGCAGTTCTTC. Amino acid sequence: CASSEVRDWTREQFF. The V call is TRBV25-1, the J call TRBJ2-1; perhaps TRBD2 as D (6 bases). Per germline, CDR1 MGHDK and CDR2 SYGVNS. The CDR3 has 15 amino acids. V was shortened by 3 bases and J by 10 bases, with 19 bases between the two germline ends.

The chain combines TRBV5-5 with TRBJ2-1; 16 bases match TRBD2. Germline V gives CDR1 SGHKS, CDR2 YYEKEE (reference sequence). V lost 3 bases, J lost 7 bases, and 10 bases stayed unmatched. The CDR3 loop spans 18 amino acids. The CDR3 nucleotides are TGTGCCAGCAGCTCTACAGGGACTAGCGGGAGGGCCATAAATGAGCAGTTCTTC. This codes for CASSSTGTSGRAINEQFF.

V gene TRBV25-1 combines with J gene TRBJ2-2; 8 bases line up with TRBD2. Germline V gene data show CDR1 as MGHDK and CDR2 as SYGVNS. There are 15 residues in the CDR3. The ends lost 10 bases at V and 3 bases at J; junction bases unmatched: 10. Here the CDR3 reads CATRKAGADTGELFF. CDR3 DNA: TGTGCCACCCGTAAAGCGGGAGCTGACACCGGGGAGCTGTTTTTT. The full variable domain, completed using reference TRBV25-1 and TRBJ2-2, is EADIYQTPRYLVIGTGKKITLECSQTMGHDKMYWYQQDPGMELHLIHYSYGVNSTEKGDLSSESTVSRIRTEHFPLTLESARPSHTSQYLCATRKAGADTGELFFGEGSRLTVL.

The chain uses TRBV6-5 and TRBJ2-7; possible D gene TRBD2, 6 bases. Trimming shortened V by 6 bases and J by 4 bases, and 13 bases separated the two germline ends. The CDR3 consists of 13 residues. From germline, CDR1 is MNHEY and CDR2 SVGAGI. The CDR3 spells CASRGELAYEQYF. CDR3 coding DNA: TGTGCCAGCAGGGGTGAACTAGCTTACGAGCAGTACTTC.